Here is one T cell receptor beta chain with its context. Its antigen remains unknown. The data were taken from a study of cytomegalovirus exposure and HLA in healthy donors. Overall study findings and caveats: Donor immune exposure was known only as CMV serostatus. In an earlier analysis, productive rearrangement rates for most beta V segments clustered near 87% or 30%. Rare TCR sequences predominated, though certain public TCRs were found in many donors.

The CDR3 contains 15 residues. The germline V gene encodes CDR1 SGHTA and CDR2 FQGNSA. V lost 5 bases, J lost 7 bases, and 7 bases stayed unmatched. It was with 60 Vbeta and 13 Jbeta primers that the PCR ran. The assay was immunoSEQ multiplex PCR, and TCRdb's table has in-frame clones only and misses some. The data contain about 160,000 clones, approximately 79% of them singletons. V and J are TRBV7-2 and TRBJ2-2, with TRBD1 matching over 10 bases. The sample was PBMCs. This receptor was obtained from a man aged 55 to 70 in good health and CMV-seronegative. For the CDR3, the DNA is TGTGCCAGCAGCCTAAGGGGACAGGGGCACGGGGAGCTGTTTTTT. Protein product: CASSLRGQGHGELFF.